A single sample gave rise to the 26 T cell receptor beta chains below, sequenced in a study of OX40 agonist ivuxolimab in advanced cancers. TCRdb's table, derived via immunoSEQ multiplex PCR, lists solely in-frame clones and lacks some. The sample contains 55,000 to 65,000 clones, roughly 90% of which appear only once. The material was CD4+ or CD8+ T cells sorted from blood, obtained in a trial of the OX40 agonist ivuxolimab. The receptors here all came from an adult with an advanced solid tumor such as melanoma, head and neck, liver or kidney cancer.

The chain uses TRBV7-6 and TRBJ2-5; D may match TRBD1 or TRBD2 (5 bases each). The length of the CDR3 is 15 residues. V dropped 1 base and J dropped 7 bases, with 16 bases sitting between them. Germline CDR1 reads SGHVS; CDR2 reads FNYEAQ. The CDR3 loop is CASSLERDGMWTQYF. CDR3 sequence (DNA): TGTGCCAGCAGCTTAGAGAGGGACGGTATGTGGACCCAGTACTTC.

The V gene is TRBV6-5, the J gene TRBJ1-2, with 7 bases lining up with TRBD1. Germline CDR1 reads MNHEY; CDR2 reads SVGAGI. V lost 4 bases to trimming and J lost 4 bases; unmatched junction nucleotides: 9. This CDR3 is built from 15 residues. The CDR3 nucleotides are TGTGCCAGCAGTTCAACCAGGGGACAGTTCTATGGCTACACCTTC. This gives the protein CASSSTRGQFYGYTF.

The chain is built from TRBV6-5 and TRBJ1-2; D is perhaps TRBD1 (5 bases). Germline V gene sequence: CDR1 MNHEY, CDR2 SVGAGI. V gave up 2 bases and J gave up 4 bases, with 11 bases separating them. This CDR3 has 14 residues. The DNA for the CDR3 is TGTGCCAGCAGTTACAACCCGGGGCGCTATGGCTACACCTTC. Protein product: CASSYNPGRYGYTF.

The CDR3 here is CASSSTGPEAFF. The CDR3 nucleotides read TGCGCCAGCAGCTCTACAGGGCCTGAAGCTTTCTTT. The V gene is TRBV5-1, the J gene TRBJ1-1, with D perhaps TRBD1 (6 bases). Germline lookup yields CDR1 SGHRS and CDR2 YFSETQ. V lost 3 bases to trimming and J lost 6 bases, with 9 bases between them. The CDR3 consists of 12 residues.

This chain connects TRBV4-1 to TRBJ2-5; the D gene could be TRBD1 or TRBD2 (5 bases each). Germline CDR1 reads MGHRA; CDR2 reads YSYEKL. The CDR3 contains 15 residues. The germline V and J ends were trimmed by 2 bases and 2 bases, with 12 bases remaining between them. CDR3 coding DNA: TGCGCCAGCAGCCAATTTTACGGGGCTCAAGAGACCCAGTACTTC. This codes for CASSQFYGAQETQYF.

This rearrangement joins TRBV6-5 to TRBJ1-4; no clear D gene. V was trimmed by 6 bases and J by 4 bases, leaving 9 bases between them. The CDR3 loop spans 13 amino acids. Germline CDR1 and CDR2: MNHEY and SVGAGI. For the CDR3, the DNA is TGTGCCAGCAGATCGGGCCTTAATGAAAAACTGTTTTTT. Protein sequence: CASRSGLNEKLFF.

The V call is TRBV4-2, the J call TRBJ2-1; 11 bases fit TRBD2. V shed 0 bases, J shed 2 bases, and the junction held 12 bases outside the gene matches. The CDR3 is 20 amino acids. Germline lookup yields CDR1 LGHNA and CDR2 YNFKEQ. The DNA for the CDR3 is TGTGCCAGCAGCCAAGAAGTGGGTAGCGGGGGGGCCGAAGCCTACAATGAGCAGTTCTTC. This gives the protein CASSQEVGSGGAEAYNEQFF.

This chain joins TRBV28 and TRBJ1-1; perhaps TRBD1 as D (6 bases). This CDR3 has 14 amino acids. V was trimmed by 7 bases and J by 3 bases, leaving 15 bases between them. Per germline, CDR1 MDHEN and CDR2 SYDVKM. CDR3 sequence: CASTDRGWDTEAFF. CDR3 nucleotides: TGTGCCAGCACCGATAGGGGGTGGGACACTGAAGCTTTCTTT.

The chain employs TRBV9 and TRBJ2-2; the match to TRBD2 covers 9 bases. V was clipped by 2 bases and J by 4 bases; unmatched bases: 3. CDR3 size: 15 residues. Germline CDR1 reads SGDLS; CDR2 reads YYNGEE. CDR3 amino acids: CASSVSGGTTGELFF. CDR3 in DNA: TGTGCCAGCAGCGTTAGCGGGGGTACCACCGGGGAGCTGTTTTTT.

The rearrangement links TRBV4-2 to TRBJ2-5; 8 bases match TRBD1. The V segment lost 4 bases and the J segment 3 bases; nucleotides outside the gene matches: 7. The CDR3 covers 15 residues. Per germline, CDR1 LGHNA and CDR2 YNFKEQ. The CDR3 here is CASSPLGTGEETQYF. In DNA, the CDR3 is TGTGCCAGCAGCCCTCTCGGGACAGGAGAAGAGACCCAGTACTTC.

The chain joins TRBV18 to TRBJ2-4; 8 bases are shared with TRBD2. Germline-derived CDR1 and CDR2 are KGHSH and LQKENI. The CDR3 covers 16 residues. With V trimmed by 5 bases and J by 3 bases, 9 bases remained unmatched. The CDR3 is CASSTTSDSGKNIQYF. The CDR3 bases are TGTGCCAGCTCAACGACTAGCGATTCGGGCAAAAACATTCAGTACTTC.

The chain has TRBV10-1 and TRBJ1-1, with 9 bases that match TRBD1. Germline lookup yields CDR1 WNHNN and CDR2 SYGVQD (reference sequence). The J segment lost 3 bases and the V segment lost 6 bases, leaving 8 bases of the junction unmatched. The CDR3 contains 15 residues. This CDR3 reads CASRAGQGLDTEAFF. Written as DNA, the CDR3 is TGCGCCAGCAGGGCGGGACAGGGCTTGGACACTGAAGCTTTCTTT.

The chain uses TRBV6-6 and TRBJ1-1; 9 bases fit TRBD1. In germline, CDR1 is MNHNY, CDR2 SVGAGI (reference sequence). The CDR3 runs 16 residues. V trimming: 5 bases; J trimming: 1 base; junction bases outside the gene matches: 8. CDR3 protein: CASSNRGLVGNTEAFF. CDR3 nucleotide sequence: TGTGCCAGCAGTAACAGGGGGCTAGTGGGGAACACTGAAGCTTTCTTT.

This clone was recorded once. The chain is built from TRBV5-1 and TRBJ2-5; D is undetermined. The germline gives CDR1 SGHRS, CDR2 YFSETQ. The CDR3 runs 14 residues. V dropped 0 bases and J dropped 5 bases, with 11 bases sitting between them. The CDR3 loop is CASSLEAGWETQYF. The CDR3 DNA reads as TGCGCCAGCAGCTTGGAGGCAGGCTGGGAGACCCAGTACTTC.

The chain recombines TRBV25-1 with TRBJ1-2, with D perhaps matching TRBD1 (6 bases). The CDR3 covers 13 residues. Germline V gene sequence: CDR1 MGHDK, CDR2 SYGVNS. Trimming stripped 4 bases from V and 2 bases from J, with 8 bases between. The CDR3 loop reads CASSAQGNYGYTF. The CDR3 DNA reads as TGTGCCAGCAGTGCTCAGGGGAACTATGGCTACACCTTC.

The chain has TRBV5-6 and TRBJ2-1, with 10 positions matching TRBD1. This CDR3 is 17 amino acids long. Per germline, CDR1 SGHDT and CDR2 YYEEEE. Unmatched junction bases numbered 9, after V lost 3 bases and J lost 3 bases. The CDR3 sequence is CASSYKLRDRGYNEQFF. The DNA for the CDR3 is TGTGCCAGCAGCTACAAACTCCGGGACAGGGGCTACAATGAGCAGTTCTTC.

This rearrangement joins TRBV7-9 to TRBJ2-7; D is undetermined. This CDR3 spans 15 amino acids. CDR1 SEHNR and CDR2 FQNEAQ come from the germline V gene (reference sequence). The V and J ends lost 5 bases and 5 bases respectively, with 19 bases between them. This CDR3 reads CASSPLIRAGDEQYF. DNA of the CDR3: TGTGCCAGCAGCCCATTGATCCGGGCCGGCGACGAGCAGTACTTC.

CDR3 sequence (DNA): TGTGCCAGCAGCCAAGATTTCGGGGCCCGGACAGGGGGCCCCGAGCAGTACTTC. Translation gives CASSQDFGARTGGPEQYF. The genes are TRBV14 and TRBJ2-7; 11 positions agree with TRBD1. Trimming took 0 bases from V and 6 from J; bases not matched to a gene: 13. This CDR3 contains 18 residues. Germline assignment: CDR1 SGHDN and CDR2 FVKESK.

For the CDR3, the DNA is TGTGCCAGCAGCCCAGGACAGGTACAAGAGACCCAGTACTTC. Translated, it gives CASSPGQVQETQYF. The chain combines TRBV7-9 with TRBJ2-5; 7 nucleotides align to TRBD1. Trimming cost V 5 bases and J 2 bases; bases outside gene matches: 5. This CDR3 region has 14 residues. Germline V gene lookup returns CDR1 SEHNR and CDR2 FQNEAQ (reference sequence). The complete variable domain, with remaining parts taken from reference TRBV7-9 and TRBJ2-5, reads DTGVSQNPRHKITKRGQNVTFRCDPISEHNRLYWYRQTLGQGPEFLTYFQNEAQLEKSRLLSDRFSAERPKGSFSTLEIQRTEQGDSAMYLCASSPGQVQETQYFGPGTRLLVL.

The chain uses TRBV10-3 and TRBJ2-7; D remains ambiguous. V dropped 0 bases and J dropped 6 bases, with 12 bases sitting between them. Germline V gives CDR1 ENHRY, CDR2 SYGVKD. This CDR3 has 14 amino acids. CDR3: CAISESESLGEQYF. CDR3 DNA sequence: TGTGCCATCAGTGAGTCCGAGTCTCTGGGCGAGCAGTACTTC.

This clone was recorded once. V is TRBV10-2 and J is TRBJ2-4, with D uncertain. In germline, CDR1 is WSHSY, CDR2 SAAADI. There are 13 residues in the CDR3. V was shortened by 5 bases and J by 2 bases, with 7 bases between the two germline ends. The CDR3 loop is CASSPGPKNIQYF. The CDR3 DNA follows: TGCGCCAGCAGTCCGGGTCCCAAAAACATTCAGTACTTC.

The chain uses TRBV12-5 and TRBJ2-6; possibly TRBD2 for D (7 bases). V was clipped by 6 bases and J by 0 bases, with 21 bases between them. Germline lookup yields CDR1 LGHNT and CDR2 FRNRAP. CDR3 length: 19 residues. This CDR3 reads CASGLIDQGTTSGANVLTF. Here the CDR3 DNA reads TGTGCTAGTGGCCTTATTGACCAGGGGACTACCTCTGGGGCCAACGTCCTGACTTTC.

The V gene is TRBV19, the J gene TRBJ2-5, with TRBD1 matching over 10 bases. After removal of 7 bases from V and 1 base from J, the junction contained 6 bases not matched to a gene. The CDR3 runs to 15 residues. Germline V gene lookup returns CDR1 LNHDA and CDR2 SQIVND (reference sequence). CDR3 sequence reads: CASTLGQGGQETQYF. The CDR3, as DNA: TGTGCCAGTACCCTAGGACAGGGGGGCCAAGAGACCCAGTACTTC.

The chain employs TRBV6-5 and TRBJ1-4; no definite D call. Germline V gene sequence: CDR1 MNHEY, CDR2 SVGAGI. This CDR3 contains 13 residues. V was trimmed by 7 bases and J by 6 bases, leaving 12 bases between them. CDR3 sequence reads: CASTGVIYEKLFF. CDR3 in DNA: TGTGCCAGCACTGGGGTCATCTATGAAAAACTGTTTTTT.

V usage is TRBV5-1 and J usage is TRBJ2-7; 9 positions match TRBD1. With 3 bases clipped from V and 3 bases from J, the junction kept 4 bases outside the gene matches. CDR3 length equals 14 residues. Germline CDR1 SGHRS, CDR2 YFSETQ. The CDR3 DNA reads TGCGCCAGCAGCTCCGAGGACAGGGGCTACGAGCAGTACTTC. This codes for CASSSEDRGYEQYF.

The chain has TRBV25-1 and TRBJ2-1; D might be TRBD1 or TRBD2, each matching 6 bases. The CDR3 runs to 12 residues. The V end was cut by 9 bases, the J end by 5 bases, with 11 bases between. Germline V CDR1 and CDR2: MGHDK, SYGVNS. CDR3 DNA: TGTGCCAGTCAGGGGACTCACAATGAGCAGTTCTTC. The encoded protein is CASQGTHNEQFF.